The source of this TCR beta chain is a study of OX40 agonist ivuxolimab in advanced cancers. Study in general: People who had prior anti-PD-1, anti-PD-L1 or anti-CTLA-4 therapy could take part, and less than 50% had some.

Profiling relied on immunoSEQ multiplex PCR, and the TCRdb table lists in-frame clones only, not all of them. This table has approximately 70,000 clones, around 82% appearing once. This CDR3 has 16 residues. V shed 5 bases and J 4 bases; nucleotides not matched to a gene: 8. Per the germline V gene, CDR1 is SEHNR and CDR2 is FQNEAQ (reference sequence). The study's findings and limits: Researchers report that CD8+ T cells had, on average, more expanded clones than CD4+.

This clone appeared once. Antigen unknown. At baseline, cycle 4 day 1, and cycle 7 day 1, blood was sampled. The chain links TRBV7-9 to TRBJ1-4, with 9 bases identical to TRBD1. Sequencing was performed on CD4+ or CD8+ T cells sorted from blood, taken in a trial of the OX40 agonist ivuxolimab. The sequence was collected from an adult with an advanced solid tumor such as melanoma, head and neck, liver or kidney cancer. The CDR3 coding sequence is TGTGCCAGCAGCCCCTGGACAGGGGCGGGTAATGAAAAACTGTTTTTT. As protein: CASSPWTGAGNEKLFF. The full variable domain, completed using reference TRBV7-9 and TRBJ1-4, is DTGVSQNPRHKITKRGQNVTFRCDPISEHNRLYWYRQTLGQGPEFLTYFQNEAQLEKSRLLSDRFSAERPKGSFSTLEIQRTEQGDSAMYLCASSPWTGAGNEKLFFGSGTQLSVL.